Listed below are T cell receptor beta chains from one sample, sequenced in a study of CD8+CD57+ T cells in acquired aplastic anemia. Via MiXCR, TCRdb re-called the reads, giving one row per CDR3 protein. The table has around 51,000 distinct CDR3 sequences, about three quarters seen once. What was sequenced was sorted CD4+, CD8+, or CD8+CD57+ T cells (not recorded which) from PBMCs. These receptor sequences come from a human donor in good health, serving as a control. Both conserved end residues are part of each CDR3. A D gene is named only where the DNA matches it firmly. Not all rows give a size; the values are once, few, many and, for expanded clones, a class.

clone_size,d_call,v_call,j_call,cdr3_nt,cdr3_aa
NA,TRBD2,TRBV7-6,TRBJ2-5,TGTGCCAGCAGCTTGGCGGGGGGGCGAGAGACCCAGTACTTC,CASSLAGGRETQYF
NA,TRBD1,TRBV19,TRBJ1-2,TGTGCCAGTAGCCAGACAGGGGTTTATGGCTACACCTTC,CASSQTGVYGYTF
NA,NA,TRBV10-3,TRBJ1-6,TGTGCCATCAGTGGAGGTGCGGGGGGAAATTCACCCCTCCACTTT,CAISGGAGGNSPLHF
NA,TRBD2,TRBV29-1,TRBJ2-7,TGCAGCGTTGAAGGGACTAGCGGGAGAGACTACGAGCAGTACTTC,CSVEGTSGRDYEQYF
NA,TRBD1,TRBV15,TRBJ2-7,TGTGCCACCAGCAGAGATCTGTCCCGGGACAGGGGACGCGAGCAGTACTTC,CATSRDLSRDRGREQYF
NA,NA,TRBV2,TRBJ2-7,TGTGCCAGCACCAGGAAAGGGGACGAGCAGTACTTC,CASTRKGDEQYF
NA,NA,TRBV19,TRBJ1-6,TGTGCCAGTAGTCGCCCGAATATGAATTCACCCCTCCACTTT,CASSRPNMNSPLHF
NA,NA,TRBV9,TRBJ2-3,TGTGCCAGCAGCGTAGAGGGGCAGGGGCTAAGCACAGATACGCAGTATTTT,CASSVEGQGLSTDTQYF
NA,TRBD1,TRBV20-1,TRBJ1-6,TGCAGTGCTAGGCTAGGAGGGGGCGATTCACCCCTCCACTTT,CSARLGGGDSPLHF
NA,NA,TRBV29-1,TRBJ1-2,TGCAGCGTTGTTCCACAGGAAGCTAACTATGGCTACACCTTC,CSVVPQEANYGYTF
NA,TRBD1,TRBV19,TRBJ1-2,TGTGCCAGTAGTTCACAGGGGCTGATTAACTATGGCTACACCTTC,CASSSQGLINYGYTF
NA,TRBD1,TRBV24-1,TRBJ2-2,TGTGCCACCAGTGATTTGGATCGGGCTGACAGGGGGCCTAACACCGGGGAGCTGTTTTTT,CATSDLDRADRGPNTGELFF
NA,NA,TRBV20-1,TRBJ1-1,TGCAGTGCCAGGACTTATGGGAGGAGCACTGAAGCTTTCTTT,CSARTYGRSTEAFF
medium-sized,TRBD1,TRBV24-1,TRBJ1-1,TGTGCCATTCAAGAGACAGGGATGAACACTGAAGCTTTCTTT,CAIQETGMNTEAFF
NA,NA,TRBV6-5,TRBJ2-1,TGTGCCAGCAGTTCCCCTAGCTCCTACAATGAGCAGTTCTTC,CASSSPSSYNEQFF
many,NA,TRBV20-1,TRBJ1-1,TGCAGTGCTAGAGTCTCGCAGGTGGGCAATCCTGAAGCTTTCTTT,CSARVSQVGNPEAFF
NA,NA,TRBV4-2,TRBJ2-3,TGTGCCAGCAGCCAAATCGGGGGACAGTCCACAGATACGCAGTATTTT,CASSQIGGQSTDTQYF
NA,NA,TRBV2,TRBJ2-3,TGTGCCAGCAGACTAGGTCGCGATACGCAGTATTTT,CASRLGRDTQYF
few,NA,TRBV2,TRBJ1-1,TGTGCCAGCACGCCGGGACATCTGAACACTGAAGCTTTCTTT,CASTPGHLNTEAFF
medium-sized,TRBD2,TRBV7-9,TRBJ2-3,TGTGCCAGCGGGCTCGGAGCGGGAGACACAGATACGCAGTATTTT,CASGLGAGDTDTQYF
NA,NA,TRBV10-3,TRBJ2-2,TGTGCCATCAGTGAGTCTAGAGTCACCGGGGAGCTGTTTTTT,CAISESRVTGELFF
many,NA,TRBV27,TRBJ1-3,TGTGCCAGCAGTTCCACCGTGGGGGGGTTCACTGGAAACACCATATATTTT,CASSSTVGGFTGNTIYF
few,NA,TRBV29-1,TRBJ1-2,TGCAGCGTGGGTGAGAACTATGGCTACACCTTC,CSVGENYGYTF
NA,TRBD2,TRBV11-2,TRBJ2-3,TGTGCCAGCAGTTATGTGCTAGCGGGGACAGCCACAGATACGCAGTATTTT,CASSYVLAGTATDTQYF
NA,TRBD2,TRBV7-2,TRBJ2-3,TGTGCCAGCAGCTCCTTAGCGGGAGATACGCAGTATTTT,CASSSLAGDTQYF
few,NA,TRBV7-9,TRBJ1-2,TGTGCCAGCAGCCGTGAGGGGGGCAACTATGGCTACACCTTC,CASSREGGNYGYTF
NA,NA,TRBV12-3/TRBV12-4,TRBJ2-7,TGTGCCAGCACCGGTTCCGGGTCACCCTACGAGCAGTACTTC,CASTGSGSPYEQYF
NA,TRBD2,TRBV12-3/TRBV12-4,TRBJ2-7,TGTGCCAGCAGCTACCGCGCGGGGGGGCAAAACGAGCAGTACTTC,CASSYRAGGQNEQYF
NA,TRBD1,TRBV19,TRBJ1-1,TGTGCCAGTAGTATGCAGGGGGGGAGAGCTTTCTTT,CASSMQGGRAFF
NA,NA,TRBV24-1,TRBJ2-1,TGTGCCACTGCCGAGGAGGGTCGGTCCTACAATGAGCAGTTCTTC,CATAEEGRSYNEQFF
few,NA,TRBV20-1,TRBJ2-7,TGCAGTGCCCAGGGGGGGGACTCCTACGAGCAGTACTTC,CSAQGGDSYEQYF
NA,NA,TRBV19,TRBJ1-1,TGTGCCAGTAGTATTAGTTGGGAATCGCCTGAAGCTTTCTTT,CASSISWESPEAFF
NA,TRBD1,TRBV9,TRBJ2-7,TGTGCCAGCAGCACTTCCCGGGACAGTTCCTACGAGCAGTACTTC,CASSTSRDSSYEQYF
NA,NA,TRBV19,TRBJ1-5,TGTGCCAGTAGTATTTCTTGGGGGTACAATCAGCCCCAGCATTTT,CASSISWGYNQPQHF
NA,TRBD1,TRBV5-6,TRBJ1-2,TGTGCCAGCAGCTTCTCGACAGGGGGCGATGGCTACACCTTC,CASSFSTGGDGYTF
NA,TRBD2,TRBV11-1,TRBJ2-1,TGTGCCAGCAGTTATCGGACTAGCGGGAGTGAATCCTACAATGAGCAGTTCTTC,CASSYRTSGSESYNEQFF
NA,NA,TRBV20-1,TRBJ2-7,TGCAGTGCCTCGGGGGAGTCCTACGAGCAGTACTTC,CSASGESYEQYF
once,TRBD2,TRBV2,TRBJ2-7,TGTGCCAGCAGCTACGGGACTATCTCCTACGAGCAGTACTTC,CASSYGTISYEQYF
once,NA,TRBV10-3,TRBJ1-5,TGTGCCATCAGCGGAGCGGGCCAGGTCGGTGAGCATTTT,CAISGAGQVGEHF
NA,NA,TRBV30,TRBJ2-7,TGTGCCTGGAGTGTACGGGGACATTCCTCCTACGAGCAGTACTTC,CAWSVRGHSSYEQYF
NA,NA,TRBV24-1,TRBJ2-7,TGTGCCACCAGTAATCAGGATTCCTACGAGCAGTACTTC,CATSNQDSYEQYF
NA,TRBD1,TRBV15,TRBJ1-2,TGTGCCACCAGCCCTCGGACAGGGGGCGCCGGCTATGGCTACACCTTC,CATSPRTGGAGYGYTF
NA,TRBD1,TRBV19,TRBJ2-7,TGTGCCAGTAGTTCCGGGACAGGGGCTGCCTACGAGCAGTACTTC,CASSSGTGAAYEQYF
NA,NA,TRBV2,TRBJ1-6,TGTGCCGGCCACCACTATAATTCACCCCTCCACTTT,CAGHHYNSPLHF
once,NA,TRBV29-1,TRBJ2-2,TGCAGCGTTGAAAACGGGCGCACCGGGGAGCTGTTTTTT,CSVENGRTGELFF
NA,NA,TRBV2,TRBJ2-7,TGTGCCAGCAGTGAGGCAACCGTCAACGAGCAGTACTTC,CASSEATVNEQYF
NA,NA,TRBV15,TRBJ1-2,TGTGCCACCAGCAGCAGACAGACTAACTATGGCTACACCTTC,CATSSRQTNYGYTF